In its sample, the clone carrying this T cell receptor beta chain was seen a few times. Its antigen is unknown. The data derive from a study of cytomegalovirus exposure and HLA in healthy donors. In the PCR, 60 Vbeta and 13 Jbeta primers were used. As handled by the study authors: The authors later counted roughly 87 million unique TCR beta chains, 9 million to 12 million of them shared. Only in-frame clones appear in the TCRdb table, and some are missing; sequencing was by immunoSEQ multiplex PCR. V and J calls and clone size follow that table, whereas D and trimming were derived from the DNA. The sample lists about 170,000 clones, roughly three quarters seen once, with 7.1% in the top ten. The CDR3 is 13 residues long. Germline V gene data show CDR1 as ENHRY and CDR2 as SYGVKD. V was cut by 10 bases and J by 2 bases, with 15 bases left in between. Study-wide results and limits: Among TCR beta chains, those listed as cytomegalovirus-associated numbered about 160. Association of a missense DCLRE1C variant with TCR beta V- and J-gene trimming was reported in a later analysis.

Sequenced material: PBMCs. The receptor was derived from a man in his forties or fifties in good health and CMV-seropositive. V and J are TRBV10-3 and TRBJ2-7, with TRBD1 as a possible D gene (7 bases). The CDR3 sequence is CATQGGQAYEQYF. CDR3 coding DNA: TGTGCCACCCAGGGGGGACAAGCCTACGAGCAGTACTTC.